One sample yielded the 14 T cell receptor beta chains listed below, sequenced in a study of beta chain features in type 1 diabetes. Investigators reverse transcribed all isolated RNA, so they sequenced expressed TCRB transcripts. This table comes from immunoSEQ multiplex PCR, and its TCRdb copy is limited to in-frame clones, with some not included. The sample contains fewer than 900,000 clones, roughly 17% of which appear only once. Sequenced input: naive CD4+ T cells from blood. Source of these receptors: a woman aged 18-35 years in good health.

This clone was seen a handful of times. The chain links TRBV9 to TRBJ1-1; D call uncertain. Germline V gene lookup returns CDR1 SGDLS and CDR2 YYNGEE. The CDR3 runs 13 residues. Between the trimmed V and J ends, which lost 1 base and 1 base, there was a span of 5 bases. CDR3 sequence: CASSVMGNTEAFF. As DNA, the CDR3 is TGTGCCAGCAGCGTAATGGGGAACACTGAAGCTTTCTTT. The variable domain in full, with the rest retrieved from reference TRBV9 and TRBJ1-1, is DSGVTQTPKHLITATGQRVTLRCSPRSGDLSVYWYQQSLDQGLQFLIQYYNGEERAKGNILERFSAQQFPDLHSELNLSSLELGDSALYFCASSVMGNTEAFFGQGTRLTVV.

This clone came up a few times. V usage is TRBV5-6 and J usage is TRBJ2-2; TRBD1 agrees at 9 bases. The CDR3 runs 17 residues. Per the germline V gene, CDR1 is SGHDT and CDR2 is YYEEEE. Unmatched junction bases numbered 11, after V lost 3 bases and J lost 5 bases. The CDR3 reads CASSSIGTGGVTGELFF. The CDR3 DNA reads TGTGCCAGCAGCTCGATAGGCACAGGGGGCGTTACCGGGGAGCTGTTTTTT.

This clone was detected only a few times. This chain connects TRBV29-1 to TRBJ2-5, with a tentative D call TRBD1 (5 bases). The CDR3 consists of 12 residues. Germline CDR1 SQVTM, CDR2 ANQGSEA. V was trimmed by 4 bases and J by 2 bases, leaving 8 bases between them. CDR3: CSVGDRQETQYF. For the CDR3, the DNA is TGCAGCGTTGGCGACAGACAAGAGACCCAGTACTTC.

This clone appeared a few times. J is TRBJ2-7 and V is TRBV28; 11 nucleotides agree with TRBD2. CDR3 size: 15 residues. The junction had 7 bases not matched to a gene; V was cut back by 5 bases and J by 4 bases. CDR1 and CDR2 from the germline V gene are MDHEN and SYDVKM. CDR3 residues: CASSPAASGRYEQYF. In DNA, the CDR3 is TGTGCCAGCAGTCCGGCGGCTAGCGGGAGGTACGAGCAGTACTTC.

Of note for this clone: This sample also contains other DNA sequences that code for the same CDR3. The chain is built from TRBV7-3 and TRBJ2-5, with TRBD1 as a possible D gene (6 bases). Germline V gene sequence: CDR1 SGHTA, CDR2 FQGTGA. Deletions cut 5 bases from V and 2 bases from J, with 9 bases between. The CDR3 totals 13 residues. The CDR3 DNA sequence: TGTGCCAGCAGCCCCGGACAGCAAGAGACCCAGTACTTC. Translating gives CASSPGQQETQYF.

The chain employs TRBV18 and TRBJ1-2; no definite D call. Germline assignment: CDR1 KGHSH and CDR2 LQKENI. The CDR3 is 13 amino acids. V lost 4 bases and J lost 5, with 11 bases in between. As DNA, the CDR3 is TGTGCCAGCTCACTGGAACGGGGTTATGGCTACACCTTC. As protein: CASSLERGYGYTF.

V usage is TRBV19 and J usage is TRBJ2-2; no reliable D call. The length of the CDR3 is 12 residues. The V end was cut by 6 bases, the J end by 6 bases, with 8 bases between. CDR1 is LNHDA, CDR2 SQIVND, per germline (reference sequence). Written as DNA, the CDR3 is TGTGCCAGTAGGTCAGTCCCCGGGGAGCTGTTTTTT. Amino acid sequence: CASRSVPGELFF.

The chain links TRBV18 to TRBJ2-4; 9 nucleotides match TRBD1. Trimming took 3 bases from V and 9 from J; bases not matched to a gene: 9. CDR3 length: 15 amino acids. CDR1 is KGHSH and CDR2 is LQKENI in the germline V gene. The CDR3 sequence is CASSPGTGRLAIQYF. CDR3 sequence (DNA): TGTGCCAGCTCACCCGGGACAGGGAGGCTAGCCATTCAGTACTTC.

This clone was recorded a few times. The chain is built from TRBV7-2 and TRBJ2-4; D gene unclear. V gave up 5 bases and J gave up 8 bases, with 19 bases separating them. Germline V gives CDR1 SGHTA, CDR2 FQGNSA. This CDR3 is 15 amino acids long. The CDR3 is CASSPISGVIDIQYF. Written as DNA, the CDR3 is TGTGCCAGCAGCCCGATTTCGGGCGTCATTGACATTCAGTACTTC.

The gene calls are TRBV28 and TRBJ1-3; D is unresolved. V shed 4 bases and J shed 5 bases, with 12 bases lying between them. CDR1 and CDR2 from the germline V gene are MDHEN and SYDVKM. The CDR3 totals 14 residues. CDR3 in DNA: TGTGCCAGCAGTTCCACGGATACCAGAAACACCATATATTTT. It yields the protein CASSSTDTRNTIYF.

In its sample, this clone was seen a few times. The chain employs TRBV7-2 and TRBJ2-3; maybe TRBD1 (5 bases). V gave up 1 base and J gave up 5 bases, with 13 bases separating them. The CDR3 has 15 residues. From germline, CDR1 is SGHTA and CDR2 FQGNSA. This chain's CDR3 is CASSLGGSFRDTQYF. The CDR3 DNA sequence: TGTGCCAGCAGCTTAGGGGGCTCCTTCCGAGATACGCAGTATTTT.

CDR3 coding DNA: TGTGCCAGCAGCGCTACCGGGACTCGACAAGAGACCCAGTACTTC. Its protein is CASSATGTRQETQYF. This chain connects TRBV7-9 to TRBJ2-5; TRBD2 might be the D (6 bases). Trimming left V 5 bases short and J 2 bases short, with 15 bases between. The CDR3 runs 15 residues. Per germline, CDR1 SEHNR and CDR2 FQNEAQ (reference sequence).

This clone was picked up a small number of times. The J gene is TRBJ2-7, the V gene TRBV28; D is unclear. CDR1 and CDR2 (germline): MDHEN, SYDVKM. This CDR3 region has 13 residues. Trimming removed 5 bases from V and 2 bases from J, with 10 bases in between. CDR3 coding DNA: TGTGCCAGCAGTGAGACGCCCGCCTACGAGCAGTACTTC. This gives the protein CASSETPAYEQYF.

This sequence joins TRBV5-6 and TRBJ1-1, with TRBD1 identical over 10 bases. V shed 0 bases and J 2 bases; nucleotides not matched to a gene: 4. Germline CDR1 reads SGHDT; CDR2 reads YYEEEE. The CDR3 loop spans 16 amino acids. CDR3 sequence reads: CASSLARTGGNTEAFF. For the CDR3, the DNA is TGTGCCAGCAGCTTGGCCAGGACAGGGGGAAACACTGAAGCTTTCTTT.